This T cell receptor beta chain was found in a study of T cell responses to AZD1222 COVID-19 vaccine. As for the study in general: Second doses that came at about 4 or about 12 weeks were put together.

The CDR3 spans 15 residues. Between the trimmed V and J ends, which lost 3 bases and 4 bases, there was a span of 12 bases. CDR1 is LNHDA, CDR2 SQIVND, per germline (reference sequence). Findings of the study overall: Only six or seven AZD1222 recipients were seropositive at baseline. Dominant at 160-218 and 743-854, vaccine-associated CD4 TCRs also spanned spike. Clonal diversity may have been underestimated in mostly white British donors.

A note on this clone: Its cognate antigen is unknown.

Produced via immunoSEQ multiplex PCR; TCRdb's table is partial and in-frame only. The sample holds 100,000 to 150,000 clones; 80% to 90% are singletons and the top ten take roughly 5.4%. Here the sequenced sample was peripheral blood, taken on day 0 of AZD1222 vaccination. V gene TRBV19 combines with J gene TRBJ1-4; tentatively, D is TRBD1 (5 bases). The receptor's source is an adult in good health. The chain's CDR3 is CASSIQGLNNEKLFF. For the CDR3, the DNA is TGTGCCAGTAGTATTCAGGGACTGAATAATGAAAAACTGTTTTTT.